Listed here is a single TCR beta chain. At least ten counts were recorded for this clonotype. This clone's antigen is unknown. No qualities accompany the bases; no much larger clone lies one base away. This entry is derived from a study of T cell repertoires in cytomegalovirus infection (dated by TCRdb to the late 2010s). Describing the broader study: The peptide stimulations were aimed at well-studied HLA-B-restricted epitopes as well as recently identified HLA-C-restricted CMV epitopes, whose presentation resists viral immunomodulation. Donor HLA type was relevant to the analysis, as public TCR beta signatures indicated carriage of CMV infection together with the matching HLA type. Study-wide conclusions, independent of this receptor: Cumulative frequency of public TCR beta family members discriminated carriers of CMV infection plus the relevant HLA type in this cohort and an independent roughly 340-donor cohort. In the ex vivo response, HLA-C-restricted CMV-specific TCR beta clonotypes were dominant, and in two of eight donors the single most frequent clonotype came from this HLA-C-restricted group.

V is shortened by 2 bases, J by 0 bases, and the region joining them spans 19 bases. Spanning cysteine to phenylalanine, the CDR3 consists of 18 amino acids. The retained sequence is limited to the CDR3, 54 bases, with the frame set at the first base. This specimen's treatment or condition label, interpreted: in vitro stimulation with specific CMV peptide epitopes to enrich CMV-specific T cells. Sequencing used an Illumina HiSeq 1500. TCRdb reanalyzed the raw reads on its own, using fastp at Q25 for trimming and MiXCR for clone calling, and kept in-frame beta chains. Every CDR3 protein is listed once, alongside the most common genes and DNA of its rows. This sample comprises about 920,000 distinct CDR3 sequences, approximately 31% of them detected only once. The ten largest make up 13% of the sample.

The chain links TRBV12-3 or TRBV12-4 with TRBJ1-1, with no reliable assignment of the D segment. This receptor was taken from a human donor in good health (CMV status not recorded). Some clones in this sample may be carry-over from other donors' samples. This material consisted of cultured CD8+ T cells from PBMCs, taken from culture after CMV antigen stimulation. The DNA sequence is given as TGTGCCAGCAGTTTATATCGCCCATCCTGGAGCGTGAACACTGAAGCTTTCTTT. Its protein is CASSLYRPSWSVNTEAFF.